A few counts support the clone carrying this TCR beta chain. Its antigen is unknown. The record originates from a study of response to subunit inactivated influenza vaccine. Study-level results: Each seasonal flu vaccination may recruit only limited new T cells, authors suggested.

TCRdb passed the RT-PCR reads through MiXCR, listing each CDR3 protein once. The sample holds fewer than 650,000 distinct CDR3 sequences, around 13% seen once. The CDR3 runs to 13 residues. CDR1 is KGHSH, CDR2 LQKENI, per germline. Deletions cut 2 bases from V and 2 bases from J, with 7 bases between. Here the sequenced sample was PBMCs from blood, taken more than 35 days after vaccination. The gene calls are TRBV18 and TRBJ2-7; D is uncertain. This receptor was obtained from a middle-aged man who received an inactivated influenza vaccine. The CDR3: CASSPIEAYEQYF. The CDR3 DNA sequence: TGTGCCAGCTCACCAATTGAGGCCTACGAGCAGTACTTC.